This T cell receptor beta chain was recovered during a study of blood T cells in healthy people across ages. Using a J-beta primer mix together with a sample-barcoded 5' primer, a second PCR was run for roughly 7 to 12 cycles. One entry per CDR3 protein, called by TCRdb with MiXCR from the 5' RACE reads. The sample yields over a million distinct CDR3 sequences, roughly a quarter seen once. The CDR3 extends over 16 amino acids. The V end lost 6 bases, the J end lost 0 bases, and 15 bases lay between the germline ends. This same sample was also taken into another study, of T cells of mothers and their children. That investigation notes: Each child gave around 3 million TCR beta CDR3 reads (each mother, over 8.5 million). Unrelated mother-child pairs always had slightly, but never significantly, lower normalized overlap than related pairs. The authors detected no persistent microchimeric T cell clones.

The genes are TRBV12-3 or TRBV12-4 and TRBJ2-4, with D perhaps matching TRBD1 (5 bases). Material: blood. The sequence derives from a girl aged 2 to 9 in good health. DNA of the CDR3: TGTGCCAGCAGCCCTGACAGTTCTAAAGCCAAAAACATTCAGTACTTC. Translated: CASSPDSSKAKNIQYF.